The rows below give T cell receptor beta chains drawn from one sample of a study of OX40 agonist ivuxolimab in advanced cancers. Clones were sequenced by immunoSEQ multiplex PCR, and TCRdb holds only the in-frame ones, with some missing. The data hold about 20,000 clones, with approximately 70% observed a single time. The sample in question was CD4+ or CD8+ T cells sorted from blood, obtained in a trial of the OX40 agonist ivuxolimab. These receptors were collected from an adult with an advanced solid tumor such as melanoma, head and neck, liver or kidney cancer. Each CDR3 is given with its conserved first and last residue. A D gene is named only where the DNA matches it firmly. Some rows mark clone size as missing; the rest say once, few, many or name a class of expanded clone.

j_call v_call d_call cdr3_length clone_size cdr3_nt cdr3_aa
TRBJ2-3 TRBV11-2 - 15 - TGTGCCAGCAGCTTCCCCCGTGGGGCCACAGATACGCAGTATTTT CASSFPRGATDTQYF
TRBJ1-3 TRBV11-2 - 16 - TGTGCCAGCAGCTTGACAGGTTTCGTACCTGGAAACACCATATATTTT CASSLTGFVPGNTIYF
TRBJ2-3 TRBV27 TRBD2 18 - TGTGCCAGCAGTGACGGGGGACTAGCGGGGGGGCCCACAGATACGCAGTATTTT CASSDGGLAGGPTDTQYF
TRBJ1-5 TRBV7-6 - 16 once TGTGCCAGCAGCTTGGGGCCGGCCTATAGCAATCAGCCCCAGCATTTT CASSLGPAYSNQPQHF
TRBJ1-4 TRBV6-5 - 15 - TGTGCCAGTAGTAGATCCGAGGGCGAGCGCGAAAAACTGTTTTTT CASSRSEGEREKLFF
TRBJ2-5 TRBV28 - 11 - TGTGCCAGCGAGGATGGGGAGACCCAGTACTTC CASEDGETQYF
TRBJ1-1 TRBV6-8 TRBD1 13 - TGTGCCAGCGCTCCCGGGACAGGGTATGAAGCTTTCTTT CASAPGTGYEAFF
TRBJ2-7 TRBV11-3 TRBD1 15 - TGTGCCAGCAGCTTAGGACAGGGGAGTTTCTACGAGCAGTACTTC CASSLGQGSFYEQYF
TRBJ2-2 TRBV9 TRBD1 17 - TGTGCCAGCAACGGAAACCCGGGACAGGGGAACACCGGGGAGCTGTTTTTT CASNGNPGQGNTGELFF
TRBJ1-2 TRBV5-4 TRBD1 13 once TGTGCCAGCAGCTTCGGACAGGGGGACGGCTACACCTTC CASSFGQGDGYTF
TRBJ2-7 TRBV4-1 - 13 few TGCGCCAGCAGCCGGACAGCAACCTACGAGCAGTACTTC CASSRTATYEQYF
TRBJ1-6 TRBV6-6 - 16 - TGTGCCAGCAGTTACGTCTCGCTTTCCTATAATTCACCCCTCCACTTT CASSYVSLSYNSPLHF
TRBJ2-7 TRBV7-9 - 15 once TGTGCCAGCAGCTTAGTAGAGGACACCTACTACGAGCAGTACTTC CASSLVEDTYYEQYF
TRBJ2-7 TRBV6-6 - 14 - TGTGCCAGCAGTTACGGTATCGGTTCCTACGAGCAGTACTTC CASSYGIGSYEQYF
TRBJ1-2 TRBV27 TRBD1 15 - TGTGCCAGCAGTTCATACGGACAGGGACAATATGGCTACACCTTC CASSSYGQGQYGYTF
TRBJ1-1 TRBV7-2 - 14 - TGTGCCAGCAGCTTGGCCTTACAGATCACTGAAGCTTTCTTT CASSLALQITEAFF
TRBJ2-7 TRBV27 TRBD1 13 - TGTGCCACACGGGGACAGAATACCTACGAGCAGTACTTC CATRGQNTYEQYF
TRBJ2-7 TRBV7-9 TRBD2 14 - TGTGCCAGCAGCTTACCGGGGAGGGGACACGAGCAGTACTTC CASSLPGRGHEQYF
TRBJ1-2 TRBV5-4 - 15 - TGTGCCAGCAGCCCCTGGGGGGGGACTAACTATGGCTACACCTTC CASSPWGGTNYGYTF
TRBJ1-2 TRBV4-1 - 11 large TGCGCCAGCAGCTACATGGATGGCTACACCTTC CASSYMDGYTF
TRBJ2-5 TRBV19 - 13 once TGTGCCAGTAGTATTTATACCCAAGAGACCCAGTACTTC CASSIYTQETQYF
TRBJ2-1 TRBV2 - 15 once TGTGCCAGCAGCCTAAGCTGGGGTCCAAAGAATGAGCAGTTCTTC CASSLSWGPKNEQFF
TRBJ2-7 TRBV29-1 - 15 few TGCAGCGTTGAAGATCCCCGGACGGAGACCTACGAGCAGTACTTC CSVEDPRTETYEQYF
TRBJ2-1 TRBV11-3 - 13 once TGTGCCAGCAGCTTAGGTGCGGGGAATGAGCAGTTCTTC CASSLGAGNEQFF
TRBJ2-1 TRBV29-1 TRBD2 18 - TGCAGCGGCGAAGGTGGGGGAGGGGCAGGAGGTTCCTACAATGAGCAGTTCTTC CSGEGGGGAGGSYNEQFF
TRBJ2-2 TRBV9 - 19 - TGTGCCAGCAGCTTTTCTCTCCGGGACGACGAAACTAACACCGGGGAGCTGTTTTTT CASSFSLRDDETNTGELFF
TRBJ2-7 TRBV11-2 - 15 - TGTGCCAGCAGCTCAATACACTCGGGACCGAGGGAGCAGTACTTC CASSSIHSGPREQYF
TRBJ1-5 TRBV7-2 TRBD1 16 - TGTGCCAGCAGCTTTCCTCAGACAGGGCTGGATCAGCCCCAGCATTTT CASSFPQTGLDQPQHF
TRBJ2-7 TRBV5-6 - 15 - TGTGCCAGCAGCTTGAAAGGGCCGTTTCCCTACGAGCAGTACTTC CASSLKGPFPYEQYF
TRBJ2-1 TRBV28 TRBD2 14 - TGTGCCAGCGTTACTAGCGGGGGATACAATGAGCAGTTCTTC CASVTSGGYNEQFF
TRBJ2-3 TRBV4-1 - 15 - TGCGCCAGCAGCCAAGAGGGGGCCTTCACAGATACGCAGTATTTT CASSQEGAFTDTQYF
TRBJ1-5 TRBV27 TRBD1 16 - TGTGCCAGCAGTAGGACAGGGGGTGATAGCAATCAGCCCCAGCATTTT CASSRTGGDSNQPQHF
TRBJ2-1 TRBV9 TRBD1 17 - TGTGCCAGCAGCGCCAAGAGGGGGACAGGGGAGATCAATGAGCAGTTCTTC CASSAKRGTGEINEQFF
TRBJ1-5 TRBV19 TRBD1 15 few TGTGCCAGTAGTGAGATCGGACAGGTGAGTCAGCCCCAGCATTTT CASSEIGQVSQPQHF
TRBJ1-1 TRBV9 - 13 - TGTGCCAGCAGCGTAACAGGGAACACTGAAGCTTTCTTT CASSVTGNTEAFF
TRBJ1-4 TRBV7-9 - 16 - TGTGCCAGCAGCACGCCCGCAGCCTCAACTAATGAAAAACTGTTTTTT CASSTPAASTNEKLFF
TRBJ2-1 TRBV7-6 TRBD2 20 few TGTGCCAGCAGCTTAGTTCTGGCGGGAGGCCCACCAAGATCCTACAATGAGCAGTTCTTC CASSLVLAGGPPRSYNEQFF
TRBJ1-2 TRBV27 TRBD1 16 few TGTGCCAGCAGTACCTCCCGGACAGGGGGCGACTATGGCTACACCTTC CASSTSRTGGDYGYTF
TRBJ2-1 TRBV29-1 TRBD2 18 few TGCCGCGTGGACGGGGGGGGCGGGGCAGGAGGTTCCTACAATGAGCAGTTCTTC CRVDGGGGAGGSYNEQFF
TRBJ1-1 TRBV27 TRBD1 13 once TGTGCCAGCAGTCGGACAGGTGAACATGAAGCTTTCTTT CASSRTGEHEAFF
TRBJ2-7 TRBV6-5 - 14 once TGTGCCAGCAGTTACTCGAAAGGGCGGCACGAGCAGTACTTC CASSYSKGRHEQYF
TRBJ2-1 TRBV7-8 - 18 - TGTGCCAGCAGCTTCCCCTTGATGGACAGTCTTGGGGACAATGAGCAGTTCTTC CASSFPLMDSLGDNEQFF
TRBJ1-1 TRBV6-5 - 15 - TGTGCCAGCAGTCGCCCAGCAGGGCAGAACACTGAAGCTTTCTTT CASSRPAGQNTEAFF